This T cell receptor (beta chain) came from a study of T cell repertoires in cytomegalovirus infection. Background on the study: Evidence of both CMV infection and a matching HLA type came from public TCR beta signatures.

TCRdb analysed the reads with MiXCR anew, one entry per CDR3 protein. The sample shows some 900,000 distinct CDR3 sequences, approximately 30% of them seen only once. Note on this clonotype: What it binds is not known.

The CDR3 spans 16 residues. The V and J ends lost 0 bases and 1 base respectively, with 15 bases between them. Germline CDR1 DFQATT, CDR2 SNEGSKA (reference sequence). The source was cultured CD8+ T cells from PBMCs, collected from culture after CMV antigen stimulation. The receptor comes from a human donor in good health (CMV status not recorded). Some clones in this sample may be carry-over from other donors' samples. The genes are TRBV20-1 and TRBJ1-1; a weak D match, TRBD1 (5 bases). Written as DNA, the CDR3 is TGCAGTGCTAGAGATCCGAAGGGGCTGAGGAACACTGAAGCTTTCTTT. This encodes CSARDPKGLRNTEAFF.